This entry concerns a single TCR beta chain. These data belong to a study of blood T cell repertoires in COVID-19. In the authors' workflow: It was from reference gene primer amplification that nucleated cell counts were estimated. The protocol was immunoSEQ multiplex PCR, while the TCRdb copy is restricted to in-frame clones and leaves out a portion. V, J and clone size are taken as reported in that table, and D and trimming were inferred from the DNA itself. The profile shows 310,000 or so clones, nearly 90% of them singletons. Recovery meant two consecutive negative NP/OP PCR tests, professional clearance, or resolved symptoms. The CDR3 is 13 amino acids. CDR1 is SGHAT and CDR2 is FQNNGV in the germline V gene.

This TCR was recovered from a woman in her thirties who had recovered from COVID-19. The chain is built from TRBV11-2 and TRBJ1-1, with D perhaps TRBD1 (5 bases). Sequencing was done on a sample of PBMCs or T cells enriched from blood (not recorded which). CDR3 region: CANQGYAKTEAFF. In DNA, the CDR3 is TGTGCAAACCAGGGATACGCGAAGACTGAAGCTTTCTTT.